This TCR beta chain appears in the sequencing data of a study of T cells in Graves' hyperthyroidism and ophthalmopathy. Overall study context: Staff took peripheral blood when the initial diagnosis was made, before any treatment began.

Findings and limits, study-wide: Clonotypes that were expanded in thyroid above 0.001 mostly appeared in blood too.

Trimming removed 2 bases from V and 6 bases from J, with 7 bases in between. CDR1 and CDR2 (germline): MNHEY, SVGAGI. The CDR3 runs 12 residues. Amplified regions were TCR beta CDR3 sequences from RNA transcripts. First-round RT-PCR of the TCR CDR3 relied on the HTBI primer set. Via MiXCR, TCRdb re-called the multiplex PCR reads, giving one row per CDR3 protein. The sample has 400,000 to 450,000 distinct CDR3 sequences, about 15% seen once. On this clonotype: Its specificity is not known.

Based on clinical symptoms, serum thyroxine and TRAb, thyroid ultrasound and orbital computed tomography, diagnoses were reached. Specimen: blood. The chain recombines TRBV6-5 with TRBJ1-1, with D perhaps TRBD1 (5 bases). This receptor was identified in a man aged 18 to 30 with Graves' ophthalmopathy. The CDR3, as DNA: TGTGCCAGCAGTTACGGGGCCCCTGAAGCTTTCTTT. Its translation is CASSYGAPEAFF.